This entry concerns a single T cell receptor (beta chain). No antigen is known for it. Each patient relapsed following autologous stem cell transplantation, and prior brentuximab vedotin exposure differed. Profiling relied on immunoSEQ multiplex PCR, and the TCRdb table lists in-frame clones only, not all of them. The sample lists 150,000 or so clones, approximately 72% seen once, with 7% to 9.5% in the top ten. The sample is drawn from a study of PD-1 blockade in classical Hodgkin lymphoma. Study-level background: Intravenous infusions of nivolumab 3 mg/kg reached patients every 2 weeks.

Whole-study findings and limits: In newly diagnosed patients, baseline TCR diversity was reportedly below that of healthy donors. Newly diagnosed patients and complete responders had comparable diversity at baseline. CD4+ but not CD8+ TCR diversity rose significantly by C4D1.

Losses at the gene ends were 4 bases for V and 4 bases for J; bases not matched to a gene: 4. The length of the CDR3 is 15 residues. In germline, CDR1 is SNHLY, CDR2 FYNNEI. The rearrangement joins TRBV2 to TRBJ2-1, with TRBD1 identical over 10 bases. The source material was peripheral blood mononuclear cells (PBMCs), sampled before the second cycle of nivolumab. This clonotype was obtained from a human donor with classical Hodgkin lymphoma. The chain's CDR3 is CASSGDRGLYNEQFF. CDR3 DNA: TGTGCCAGCAGTGGAGACAGGGGGCTGTACAATGAGCAGTTCTTC.